This TCR beta chain was captured in a study of beta chain features in type 1 diabetes. The study reverse transcribed the entire isolated RNA, so it sequenced expressed TCRB transcripts. The protocol was immunoSEQ multiplex PCR, while the TCRdb copy is restricted to in-frame clones and leaves out a portion. This table holds 250,000 to 350,000 clones, about 10% found once. This clone was picked up a small number of times. CDR1 is SQVTM and CDR2 is ANQGSEA in the germline V gene. V was pared by 7 bases and J by 7 bases, with 13 bases between. This CDR3 region has 12 residues. The receptor was isolated from a woman aged 25 to 39 in good health. The genes are TRBV29-1 and TRBJ1-4, with D uncertain. Sequencing used naive CD4+ T cells from blood. CDR3 protein: CSAGTRSEKLFF. CDR3 DNA sequence: TGCAGCGCGGGAACCCGCAGTGAAAAACTGTTTTTT. Combining the CDR3 with reference TRBV29-1 and TRBJ1-4 gives the whole variable domain SAVISQKPSRDICQRGTSLTIQCQVDSQVTMMFWYRQQPGQSLTLIATANQGSEATYESGFVIDKFPISRPNLTFSTLTVSNMSPEDSSIYLCSAGTRSEKLFFGSGTQLSVL.